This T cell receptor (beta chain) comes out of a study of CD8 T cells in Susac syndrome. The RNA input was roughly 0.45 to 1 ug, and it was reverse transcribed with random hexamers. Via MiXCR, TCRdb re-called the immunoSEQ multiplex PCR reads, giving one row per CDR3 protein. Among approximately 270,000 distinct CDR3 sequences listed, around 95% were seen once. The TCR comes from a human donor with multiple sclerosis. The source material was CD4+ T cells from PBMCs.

CDR3 DNA: TGTGCCAGCAGCCCGCGCGGATATAGCGACCAAGAGACCCAGTACTTC. Amino acids: CASSPRGYSDQETQYF. The gene calls are TRBV7-9 and TRBJ2-5; maybe TRBD2 (5 bases). Germline V gene sequence: CDR1 SEHNR, CDR2 FQNEAQ (reference sequence). The CDR3 totals 16 residues. With 5 bases removed from V and 0 bases from J, the gap between germline ends came to 16 bases.